This T cell receptor (beta chain) was observed in a study of blood T cell repertoires in COVID-19. In the study overall: Acute-phase and convalescent COVID-19 samples originated in the United States, Italy and Spain. PBMCs, B-cell-depleted T cells, or T cells provided the cDNA or gDNA that made up the material.

V lost 3 bases to trimming and J lost 7 bases, with 12 bases between them. This CDR3 comprises 13 residues. CDR1 SNHLY and CDR2 FYNNEI come from the germline V gene. In the original processing: Reference gene primer amplification gave nucleated cell count estimates. Profiling relied on immunoSEQ multiplex PCR, and the TCRdb table lists in-frame clones only, not all of them. V and J calls and clone size come straight from that table; D and trimming were deduced from the DNA. Of a few hundred thousand clones listed, roughly four fifths were seen once; the top ten hold around 2.7%. Sequenced sample: peripheral blood. The sequence derives from a woman between 25 and 40 years old who had recovered from COVID-19. The chain links TRBV2 to TRBJ2-5; D possibly corresponds to TRBD2 (6 bases). Here the CDR3 DNA reads TGTGCCAGCAGTGAGCTAGTCGGGGGGACCCAGTACTTC. It encodes CASSELVGGTQYF.